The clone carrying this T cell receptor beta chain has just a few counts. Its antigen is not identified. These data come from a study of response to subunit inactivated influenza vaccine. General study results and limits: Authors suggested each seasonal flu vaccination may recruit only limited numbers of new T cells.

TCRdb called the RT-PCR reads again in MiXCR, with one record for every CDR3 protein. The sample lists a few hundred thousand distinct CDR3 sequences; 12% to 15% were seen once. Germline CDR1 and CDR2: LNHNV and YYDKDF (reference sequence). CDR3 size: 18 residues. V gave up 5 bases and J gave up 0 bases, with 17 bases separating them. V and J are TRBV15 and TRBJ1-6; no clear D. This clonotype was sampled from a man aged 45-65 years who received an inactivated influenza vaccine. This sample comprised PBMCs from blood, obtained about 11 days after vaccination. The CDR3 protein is CATSRTTRLSSYNSPLHF. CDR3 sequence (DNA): TGTGCCACCAGCCGAACGACAAGGCTTAGCTCCTATAATTCACCCCTCCACTTT.